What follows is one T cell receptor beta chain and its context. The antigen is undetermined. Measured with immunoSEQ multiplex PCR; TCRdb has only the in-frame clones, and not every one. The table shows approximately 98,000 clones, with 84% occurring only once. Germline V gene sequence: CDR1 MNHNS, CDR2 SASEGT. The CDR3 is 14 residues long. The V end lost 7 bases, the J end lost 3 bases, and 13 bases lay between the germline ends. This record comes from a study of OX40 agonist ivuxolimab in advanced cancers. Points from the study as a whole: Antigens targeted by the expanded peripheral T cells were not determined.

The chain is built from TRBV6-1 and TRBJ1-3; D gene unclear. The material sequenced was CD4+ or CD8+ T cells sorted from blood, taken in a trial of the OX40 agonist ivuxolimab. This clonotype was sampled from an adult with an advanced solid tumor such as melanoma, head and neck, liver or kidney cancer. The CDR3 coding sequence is TGTGCCAGCACCCCCGCCTGGGTTGGAAACACCATATATTTT. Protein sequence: CASTPAWVGNTIYF.